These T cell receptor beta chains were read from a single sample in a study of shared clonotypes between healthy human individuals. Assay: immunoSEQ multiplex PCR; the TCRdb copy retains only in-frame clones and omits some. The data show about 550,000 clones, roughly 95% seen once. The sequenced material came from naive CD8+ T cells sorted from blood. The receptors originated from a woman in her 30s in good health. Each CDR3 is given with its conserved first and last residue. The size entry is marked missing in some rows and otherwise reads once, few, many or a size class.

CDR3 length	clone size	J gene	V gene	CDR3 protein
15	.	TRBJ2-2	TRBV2	CASSPPPANTGELFF
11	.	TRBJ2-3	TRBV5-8	CASSFTDTQYF
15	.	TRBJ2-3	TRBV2	CASSEFLAEGDTQYF
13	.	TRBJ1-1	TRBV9	CASSGPLNTEAFF
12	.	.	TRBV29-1	CSVEDLGNEQYF
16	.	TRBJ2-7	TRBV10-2	CASSEGLAGGGYEQYF
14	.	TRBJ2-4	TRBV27	CASSPGGYKNIQYF
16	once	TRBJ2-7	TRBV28	CASSLSPGGSFYEQYF
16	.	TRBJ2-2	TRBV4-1	CASSQEGLAGGGELFF
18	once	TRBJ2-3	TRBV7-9	CASSRTSGRALDTDTQYF
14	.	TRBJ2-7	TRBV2	CASKPSSGYYEQYF
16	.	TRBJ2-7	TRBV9	CASSVAGGTSSYEQYF
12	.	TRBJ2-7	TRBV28	CASRGDLYEQYF
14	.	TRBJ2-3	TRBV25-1	CAVEGLADTDTQYF
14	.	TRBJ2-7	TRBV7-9	CASSLASRPYEQYF
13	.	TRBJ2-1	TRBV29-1	CSVGTSGSNEQFF
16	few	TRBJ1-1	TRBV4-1	CASSHTPNRGETEAFF
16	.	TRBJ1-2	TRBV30	CACTPRQGATNYGYTF
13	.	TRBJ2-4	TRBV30	CAWNPTGGDIQYF
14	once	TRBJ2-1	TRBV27	CASSFPGLNNEQFF
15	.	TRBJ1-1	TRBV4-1	CASSQAYNMNTEAFF
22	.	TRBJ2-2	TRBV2	CASSEWVLVVQGGTANTGELFF
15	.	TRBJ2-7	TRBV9	CASSLGTASSYEQYF
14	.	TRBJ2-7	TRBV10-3	CAISVETAGYEQYF
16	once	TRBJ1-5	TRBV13	CASSLGTPPGNQPQHF
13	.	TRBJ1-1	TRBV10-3	CAISDSGNTEAFF
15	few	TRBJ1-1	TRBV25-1	CASSPVLGRDTEAFF
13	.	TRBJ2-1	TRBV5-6	CASMGAPGNEQFF
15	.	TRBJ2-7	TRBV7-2	CASTPPGLATTGQYF
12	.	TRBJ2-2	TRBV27	CASREGTGELFF
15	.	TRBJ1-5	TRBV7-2	CASSHGWAANQPQHF
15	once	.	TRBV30	CAWGSGSGSINEQYF
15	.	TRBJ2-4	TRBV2	CASSEWERWGNIQYF
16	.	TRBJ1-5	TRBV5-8	CASSLVVGGSNQPQHF
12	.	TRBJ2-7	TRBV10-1	CASSGLGGEQYF
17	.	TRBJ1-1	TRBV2	CASSVLRGSLMNTEAFF
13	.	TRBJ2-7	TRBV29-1	CSVPPDDSYEQYF